These 3 T cell receptor beta chains were sequenced from one sample in a study of T cell responses to AZD1222 COVID-19 vaccine. Profiled with immunoSEQ multiplex PCR; TCRdb holds only in-frame clones, not every one. The sample lists 90,000 to 95,000 clones, about 89% occurring once. The source was peripheral blood, collected on day 0 of AZD1222 vaccination. The receptors shown here come from an adult in good health.

The chain uses TRBV21-1 and TRBJ2-2; TRBD2 was called by the table and not checked on the DNA. TRBV21-1 corresponds to a pseudogene. The CDR3 sequence is 18 residues long. CDR3 bases: TGTGCCAGCAGCAAACCTTTAGGAGCGGGGCGTCTAACCGGGGAGCTGTTTTTT. It codes for CASSKPLGAGRLTGELFF.

The genes are TRBV4-2 and TRBJ2-5, with D tentatively TRBD1 (6 bases). The CDR3 covers 16 residues. Trimming removed 0 bases from V and 1 base from J, with 12 bases in between. The germline V gene encodes CDR1 LGHNA and CDR2 YNFKEQ. The CDR3 loop reads CASSQEDSSTQETQYF. The CDR3 DNA sequence: TGTGCCAGCAGCCAAGAGGACAGTAGCACCCAAGAGACCCAGTACTTC.

The V gene is TRBV19, the J gene TRBJ1-2; D not certain. This CDR3 contains 13 residues. Per germline, CDR1 LNHDA and CDR2 SQIVND (reference sequence). The V gene lost 7 bases and the J gene lost 1 base, with 10 bases spanning the gap. CDR3: CASTARGNYGYTF. CDR3 in DNA: TGTGCCAGTACCGCGCGGGGTAACTATGGCTACACCTTC.